Shown below are 18 T cell receptor beta chains from a single sample sequenced in a study of cytomegalovirus exposure and HLA in healthy donors. In the PCR, 60 Vbeta and 13 Jbeta primers were used. Method: immunoSEQ multiplex PCR; TCRdb's copy keeps in-frame clones and lacks some. The profile shows more than 95,000 clones, about 81% of them singletons. Specimen: PBMCs. These receptors came from a woman in her 50s in good health and CMV-seropositive.

Only a few counts were recorded for this clone. The CDR3 loop is CASSPGQGTHQPQHF. For the CDR3, the DNA is TGTGCCAGCAGTCCTGGACAGGGGACCCATCAGCCCCAGCATTTT. The chain joins TRBV28 to TRBJ1-5, with 9 bases that match TRBD1. The CDR3 sequence is 15 residues long. The germline V gene has CDR1 MDHEN and CDR2 SYDVKM. Unmatched junction bases numbered 7, after V lost 5 bases and J lost 5 bases.

This rearrangement joins TRBV4-1 to TRBJ2-2; D is possibly TRBD2 (5 bases). V dropped 1 base and J dropped 7 bases, with 7 bases sitting between them. The CDR3 sequence is 13 residues long. Per the germline V gene, CDR1 is MGHRA and CDR2 is YSYEKL. DNA for the CDR3: TGCGCCAGCAGCCAAGTAGGGAGCGGGGAGCTGTTTTTT. As protein: CASSQVGSGELFF.

The chain is built from TRBV10-3 and TRBJ1-2; D ambiguous. Germline values: CDR1 ENHRY, CDR2 SYGVKD. Trimming left V 3 bases short and J 5 bases short, with 16 bases between. This CDR3 spans 15 amino acids. CDR3 residues: CAISERVHEVYGYTF. The CDR3 coding sequence is TGTGCCATCAGTGAAAGAGTGCACGAAGTATATGGCTACACCTTC.

The chain links TRBV11-2 to TRBJ2-1; 8 nucleotides match TRBD2. Germline assignment: CDR1 SGHAT and CDR2 FQNNGV. The CDR3 extends over 15 amino acids. The trim removed 2 bases at V and 8 bases at J, leaving 8 bases unmatched. Here the CDR3 reads CASSLRSGSEHEQFF. DNA of the CDR3: TGTGCCAGCAGCTTAAGGAGCGGGAGTGAGCATGAGCAGTTCTTC.

The chain recombines TRBV25-1 with TRBJ2-3; possibly TRBD2 for D (5 bases). Between the trimmed V and J ends, which lost 6 bases and 3 bases, there was a span of 16 bases. The CDR3 loop spans 15 amino acids. Germline V gene data show CDR1 as MGHDK and CDR2 as SYGVNS. Written as DNA, the CDR3 is TGTGCCAGCAGCCTATTCGTGGGAGTGACAGATACGCAGTATTTT. Amino acids: CASSLFVGVTDTQYF.

The table lists this clone with a few counts. This chain connects TRBV5-1 to TRBJ2-6; D might be TRBD1 (5 bases). CDR3 length: 17 residues. The V gene's germline CDR1 is SGHRS and CDR2 YFSETQ. V was shortened by 2 bases and J by 2 bases, with 14 bases between the two germline ends. This CDR3 is CASSLSGSRTGANVLTF. CDR3 coding DNA: TGCGCCAGCAGCTTATCAGGGTCCAGGACTGGGGCCAACGTCCTGACTTTC.

This rearrangement joins TRBV7-2 to TRBJ2-1; D is undetermined. V dropped 7 bases and J dropped 8 bases, with 9 bases sitting between them. The CDR3 consists of 11 residues. Germline CDR1 and CDR2: SGHTA and FQGNSA. The chain's CDR3 is CASTAVDEQFF. The CDR3 nucleotides read TGTGCCAGCACCGCGGTCGATGAGCAGTTCTTC.

The CDR3 bases are TGTGCCAGCAGCAAGGAGCGGGGGGCCTACAATGAGCAGTTCTTC. As protein: CASSKERGAYNEQFF. The chain couples TRBV9 to TRBJ2-1, with TRBD2 matching 9 bases. The junction had 4 bases not matched to a gene; V was cut back by 4 bases and J by 2 bases. Germline-derived CDR1 and CDR2 are SGDLS and YYNGEE. The CDR3 contains 15 residues.

This clone was seen a single time. The chain has TRBV6-5 and TRBJ1-3, with TRBD1 matching 7 bases. Germline V gives CDR1 MNHEY, CDR2 SVGAGI. The junction had 10 bases not matched to a gene; V was cut back by 8 bases and J by 9 bases. The CDR3 spans 13 residues. CDR3 DNA sequence: TGTGCCAGCCGTACGGGGCAGGGGGGCACCATATATTTT. Translating gives CASRTGQGGTIYF.

The chain carries TRBV9 and TRBJ1-4; no reliable D call. Deletions cut 0 bases from V and 5 bases from J, with 11 bases between. Germline V gene data show CDR1 as SGDLS and CDR2 as YYNGEE. The CDR3 runs 15 residues. DNA of the CDR3: TGTGCCAGCAGCGTAGGGTGGGGAGGGAATGAAAAACTGTTTTTT. Translated: CASSVGWGGNEKLFF.

The CDR3 bases are TGTGCCAGCTCACCACCTCAGGTCGGAGATACGCAGTATTTT. Translation: CASSPPQVGDTQYF. The rearrangement uses TRBV18 and TRBJ2-3; D remains ambiguous. Germline V gene sequence: CDR1 KGHSH, CDR2 LQKENI. V dropped 0 bases and J dropped 5 bases, with 9 bases sitting between them. This CDR3 spans 14 amino acids.

V and J are TRBV29-1 and TRBJ2-4, with a weak D call TRBD2 (6 bases). Germline assignment: CDR1 SQVTM and CDR2 ANQGSEA. The CDR3 is 10 residues long. Trimming removed 7 bases at V and 5 bases at J, with 6 bases between. The CDR3 nucleotides read TGCAGCGGCGGGGAAAACATTCAGTACTTC. Translating it yields CSGGENIQYF.

V and J are TRBV5-1 and TRBJ2-7; D gene ambiguous. This CDR3 has 15 residues. Germline V gene sequence: CDR1 SGHRS, CDR2 YFSETQ. V lost 0 bases and J lost 5, with 15 bases in between. CDR3 sequence: CASSLAEPGVDEQYF. The CDR3 DNA reads as TGCGCCAGCAGCTTGGCCGAGCCAGGCGTGGACGAGCAGTACTTC.

This chain links TRBV7-2 with TRBJ1-1; 10 nucleotides agree with TRBD1. Germline CDR1 is SGHTA and CDR2 is FQGNSA. This CDR3 has 15 residues. V shed 5 bases, J shed 3 bases, and the junction held 6 bases outside the gene matches. This CDR3 is CASSKDRGADTEAFF. CDR3 coding DNA: TGTGCCAGCAGCAAGGACAGGGGGGCGGACACTGAAGCTTTCTTT.

The V and J genes are TRBV19 and TRBJ2-7; 11 bases map to TRBD2. The CDR3 consists of 13 residues. Germline values: CDR1 LNHDA, CDR2 SQIVND (reference sequence). The J segment lost 5 bases and the V segment lost 8 bases, leaving 5 bases of the junction unmatched. The CDR3 is CASAGTSGNEQYF. For the CDR3, the DNA is TGTGCCAGTGCCGGGACTAGCGGTAACGAGCAGTACTTC.

The chain joins TRBV7-2 to TRBJ1-5; D remains unclear. V was trimmed by 5 bases and J by 2 bases, leaving 16 bases between them. CDR3 length: 16 amino acids. CDR1 and CDR2 from the germline V gene are SGHTA and FQGNSA. The CDR3 nucleotides read TGTGCCAGCAGCCCTAGCGGGGTACGGGGCAATCAGCCCCAGCATTTT. Translating gives CASSPSGVRGNQPQHF.

The chain recombines TRBV6-6 with TRBJ2-7, with 9 nucleotides matching TRBD1. The CDR3 length is 13 residues. The V segment lost 2 bases and the J segment 5 bases; nucleotides outside the gene matches: 1. CDR1 is MNHNY and CDR2 is SVGAGI in the germline V gene (reference sequence). The CDR3 DNA reads as TGTGCCAGCAGTTACGGACAGGGGAACGAGCAGTACTTC. Translated, it gives CASSYGQGNEQYF.

The chain is built from TRBV5-6 and TRBJ1-2; TRBD1 matches 7 bases. Losses at the gene ends were 3 bases for V and 2 bases for J; bases not matched to a gene: 4. Germline V gene sequence: CDR1 SGHDT, CDR2 YYEEEE. This CDR3 region has 14 residues. The CDR3 DNA follows: TGTGCCAGCAGCTCGTTACAGGGGAACTATGGCTACACCTTC. This codes for CASSSLQGNYGYTF.